The 32 T cell receptor beta chains listed next were all sequenced from one sample in a study of T cells in Graves' hyperthyroidism and ophthalmopathy. TCR beta CDR3 regions were amplified from RNA transcripts. In the first-round RT-PCR of the TCR CDR3, the HTBI primer set was used. A single record per CDR3 protein comes from TCRdb applying MiXCR to the multiplex PCR reads. The sample yields 300,000 to 400,000 distinct CDR3 sequences, 13% to 15% seen once. Sequencing input: blood. The source is a woman aged 25 to 39 with Graves' ophthalmopathy.

This clonotype was detected many times. The chain combines TRBV30 with TRBJ2-7; D is ambiguous. In germline, CDR1 is GTSNPN, CDR2 SVGIG (reference sequence). The CDR3 covers 17 residues. V was shortened by 0 bases and J by 3 bases, with 21 bases between the two germline ends. CDR3 in DNA: TGTGCCTGGAGTGTATCCCGCGGCCTTTATGAGTTCTACGAGCAGTACTTC. Translation gives CAWSVSRGLYEFYEQYF.

This clonotype was found many times. The chain has TRBV5-1 and TRBJ2-1; D not certain. Germline V gene sequence: CDR1 SGHRS, CDR2 YFSETQ. V was trimmed by 0 bases and J by 5 bases, leaving 3 bases between them. This CDR3 comprises 12 residues. The CDR3 region is CASSLVDNEQFF. The CDR3 nucleotides are TGCGCCAGCAGCTTGGTTGACAATGAGCAGTTCTTC. Full variable domain (outside the CDR3, taken from reference TRBV5-1 and TRBJ2-1): KAGVTQTPRYLIKTRGQQVTLSCSPISGHRSVSWYQQTPGQGLQFLFEYFSETQRNKGNFPGRFSGRQFSNSRSEMNVSTLELGDSALYLCASSLVDNEQFFGPGTRLTVL.

This chain links TRBV7-9 with TRBJ2-1, with 8 nucleotides matching TRBD1. Trimming cost V 8 bases and J 6 bases; bases outside gene matches: 12. Germline-derived CDR1 and CDR2 are SEHNR and FQNEAQ (reference sequence). The length of the CDR3 is 15 residues. The CDR3 nucleotides read TGTGCCAGCCGCCGGGCAGGGGGCTCGGGCAATGAGCAGTTCTTC. Translating gives CASRRAGGSGNEQFF.

This clonotype was counted many times. The rearrangement joins TRBV27 to TRBJ2-7; D is possibly TRBD2 (5 bases). V lost 2 bases to trimming and J lost 3 bases, with 23 bases between them. The CDR3 contains 18 residues. Germline loops: CDR1 MNHEY, CDR2 SMNVEV (reference sequence). The CDR3 sequence is CASSLDRQKDSSNYEQYF. Written as DNA, the CDR3 is TGTGCCAGCAGTTTAGACCGACAAAAGGACTCAAGCAACTACGAGCAGTACTTC.

This clonotype occurred a few times. The chain's CDR3 is CASSLAPIRYTF. The CDR3 nucleotides read TGTGCCAGCAGCTTAGCCCCTATCCGCTACACCTTC. V gene TRBV7-9 combines with J gene TRBJ1-2; D gene unclear. The CDR3 has 12 residues. Germline V gene lookup returns CDR1 SEHNR and CDR2 FQNEAQ (reference sequence). V lost 0 bases to trimming and J lost 9 bases, with 8 bases between them.

This clonotype was detected only a few times. This chain uses TRBV19 with TRBJ1-2; maybe TRBD1 (6 bases). This CDR3 is 15 amino acids long. Trimming pared 5 bases from V and 1 base from J, leaving 14 bases between. Germline CDR1 LNHDA, CDR2 SQIVND (reference sequence). The CDR3 sequence is CASSDYREVNYGYTF. DNA of the CDR3: TGTGCCAGTAGTGACTACAGGGAGGTTAACTATGGCTACACCTTC.

Many counts were recorded for this clonotype. The rearrangement joins TRBV3-1 to TRBJ2-5; TRBD2 aligns across 8 bases. V shed 2 bases and J 5 bases; nucleotides not matched to a gene: 7. CDR3 length equals 15 residues. Germline V lookup: CDR1 LGHDT, CDR2 YNNKEL (reference sequence). In nucleotides, the CDR3 is TGTGCCAGCAGCCAATTCGTCGGGGGGGCGGAGACCCAGTACTTC. It is translated as CASSQFVGGAETQYF.

This clonotype was counted at least ten times. The V call is TRBV7-9, the J call TRBJ1-6; D unclear. Germline V gene data show CDR1 as SEHNR and CDR2 as FQNEAQ (reference sequence). Between the trimmed V and J ends, which lost 5 bases and 8 bases, there was a span of 13 bases. The CDR3 has 14 amino acids. The CDR3 sequence is CASSTGPRHSPLHF. The CDR3 DNA sequence: TGTGCCAGCAGCACGGGCCCCCGGCATTCACCCCTCCACTTT.

In its sample, this clonotype was seen many times. This chain links TRBV5-6 with TRBJ2-7, with D hard to call. The V gene's germline CDR1 is SGHDT and CDR2 YYEEEE. V shed 0 bases and J shed 2 bases, with 9 bases lying between them. The CDR3 is made up of 14 amino acids. The CDR3 here is CASSLGLVAYEQYF. CDR3 in DNA: TGTGCCAGCAGCTTGGGCCTTGTAGCCTACGAGCAGTACTTC.

This clonotype was detected many times. V is TRBV3-1 and J is TRBJ1-2, with 11 bases lining up with TRBD1. V shed 1 base and J 8 bases; nucleotides not matched to a gene: 9. The germline gives CDR1 LGHDT, CDR2 YNNKEL (reference sequence). The CDR3 is 16 residues long. CDR3 nucleotide sequence: TGTGCCAGCAGCCAAGGAACCTGGGACAGGGGGAAAGGCTACACCTTC. The encoded protein is CASSQGTWDRGKGYTF.

This clonotype was seen ten or more times. The genes are TRBV18 and TRBJ1-1; 11 nucleotides match TRBD1. The germline gives CDR1 KGHSH, CDR2 LQKENI. Unmatched junction bases numbered 5, after V lost 5 bases and J lost 0 bases. The CDR3 is made up of 16 amino acids. The chain's CDR3 is CASSSTGQGVNTEAFF. CDR3 bases: TGTGCCAGCTCATCCACGGGACAGGGGGTGAACACTGAAGCTTTCTTT.

In its sample, this clonotype was seen many times. J is TRBJ2-3 and V is TRBV3-1, with D tentatively TRBD1 (6 bases). Deletions cut 4 bases from V and 8 bases from J, with 19 bases between. The CDR3 runs 15 residues. CDR1 is LGHDT, CDR2 YNNKEL, per germline (reference sequence). As DNA, the CDR3 is TGTGCCAGCAGCCCCGGACAGATGGGTGTGGGTACGCAGTATTTT. It encodes CASSPGQMGVGTQYF.

This clonotype was detected only a few times. The chain carries TRBV3-1 and TRBJ1-1; no clear D gene. This CDR3 contains 12 residues. Germline V CDR1 and CDR2: LGHDT, YNNKEL (reference sequence). V lost 0 bases and J 11 bases, leaving 10 bases between the germline ends. CDR3 sequence: CASSQELLGAFF. CDR3 bases: TGTGCCAGCAGCCAAGAACTATTGGGGGCTTTCTTT. Complete variable domain (other parts from reference TRBV3-1 and TRBJ1-1): DTAVSQTPKYLVTQMGNDKSIKCEQNLGHDTMYWYKQDSKKFLKIMFSYNNKELIINETVPNRFSPKSPDKAHLNLHINSLELGDSAVYFCASSQELLGAFFGQGTRLTVV.

This clonotype was observed many times. The chain's CDR3 is CASSSRANQETQYF. CDR3 DNA: TGTGCCAGCAGCTCTAGGGCAAACCAAGAGACCCAGTACTTC. The rearrangement uses TRBV7-9 and TRBJ2-5; D remains ambiguous. The V and J ends lost 4 bases and 0 bases respectively, with 9 bases between them. The length of the CDR3 is 14 residues. From germline, CDR1 is SEHNR and CDR2 FQNEAQ (reference sequence).

This clonotype was seen ten or more times. This chain links TRBV20-1 with TRBJ2-3; 11 bases match TRBD2. V dropped 3 bases and J dropped 2; count of bases not matched to a gene: 1. This CDR3 has 14 amino acids. Per the germline V gene, CDR1 is DFQATT and CDR2 is SNEGSKA (reference sequence). Written as DNA, the CDR3 is TGCAGTGCTAGGACTAGCGGGGACACAGATACGCAGTATTTT. It specifies CSARTSGDTDTQYF.

In this sample, this clonotype turned up a few times. The rearrangement links TRBV2 to TRBJ2-7; possible D gene TRBD1, 6 bases. The V gene lost 4 bases and the J gene lost 9 bases, with 19 bases spanning the gap. Germline loops: CDR1 SNHLY, CDR2 FYNNEI. The CDR3 is made up of 14 amino acids. Here the CDR3 DNA reads TGTGCCAGCAGTGCTGACAGGCTGCTACGAGTGCAGTACTTC. Translating gives CASSADRLLRVQYF.

The chain combines TRBV29-1 with TRBJ1-2; 10 bases agree with TRBD1. This CDR3 has 16 residues. Germline CDR1 is SQVTM and CDR2 is ANQGSEA. The V gene end was trimmed by 3 bases and the J gene end by 3 bases; junction bases not matched to a gene: 10. The CDR3 DNA follows: TGCAGCGTTGAGGGAGCCGGGACAGGGGATGACTATGGCTACACCTTC. It specifies CSVEGAGTGDDYGYTF.

This chain joins TRBV7-2 and TRBJ2-1; D is perhaps TRBD2 (7 bases). The CDR3 has 16 amino acids. Looked up from germline, CDR1 is SGHTA and CDR2 is FQGNSA. Trimming cost V 0 bases and J 2 bases, with 11 bases left between them. The DNA for the CDR3 is TGTGCCAGCAGCTTAGCGGGGGGGGCCGCCTACAATGAGCAGTTCTTC. It codes for CASSLAGGAAYNEQFF.

The CDR3, as DNA: TGTGCCAGCAAGGCGGTAAACTACGAGCAGTACTTC. Amino acid sequence: CASKAVNYEQYF. The genes are TRBV6-1 and TRBJ2-7; D gene ambiguous. CDR1 is MNHNS and CDR2 is SASEGT in the germline V gene. Trimming removed 7 bases from V and 3 bases from J, with 10 bases in between. This CDR3 has 12 residues.

This clonotype was counted many times. The gene calls are TRBV3-1 and TRBJ2-1; 8 nucleotides line up with TRBD2. The junction had 4 bases not matched to a gene; V was cut back by 1 base and J by 5 bases. Germline V gene sequence: CDR1 LGHDT, CDR2 YNNKEL (reference sequence). CDR3 length: 15 residues. The CDR3: CASSQATGGNNEQFF. The CDR3, as DNA: TGTGCCAGCAGCCAAGCAACGGGGGGGAACAATGAGCAGTTCTTC.

This clonotype was seen repeatedly, ten times or more. This rearrangement joins TRBV7-2 to TRBJ2-3, with 13 bases matching TRBD2. V lost 2 bases, J lost 2 bases, and 13 bases stayed unmatched. CDR3 length equals 20 residues. Germline lookup yields CDR1 SGHTA and CDR2 FQGNSA. This CDR3 reads CASSLRVPGLAGIYTDTQYF. DNA for the CDR3: TGTGCCAGCAGCTTAAGGGTCCCGGGACTAGCGGGAATCTACACAGATACGCAGTATTTT.

This clonotype was seen at least ten times. The chain is built from TRBV28 and TRBJ1-2; no reliable D call. The CDR3 sequence is 12 residues long. Germline lookup yields CDR1 MDHEN and CDR2 SYDVKM. V was shortened by 5 bases and J by 8 bases, with 12 bases between the two germline ends. DNA for the CDR3: TGTGCCAGCAGTCCGCTAAAGGGAGGCTACACCTTC. It is translated as CASSPLKGGYTF.

This clonotype was seen ten or more times. The DNA of the CDR3 is TGCAGTGCTGGGGACAGGGAGCCCTACGAGCAGTACTTC. Protein: CSAGDREPYEQYF. V gene TRBV20-1 combines with J gene TRBJ2-7; TRBD1 matches at 9 bases. This CDR3 contains 13 residues. V dropped 5 bases and J dropped 2; count of bases not matched to a gene: 4. Per germline, CDR1 DFQATT and CDR2 SNEGSKA (reference sequence).

In this sample, this clonotype turned up many times. The rearrangement links TRBV5-1 to TRBJ2-2, with D possibly TRBD2 on 6 matching bases. V lost 4 bases and J 5 bases, leaving 12 bases between the germline ends. Germline V gene lookup returns CDR1 SGHRS and CDR2 YFSETQ. The CDR3 loop spans 14 amino acids. CDR3 bases: TGCGCCAGCAGCGTGGAGGGTGGAACCGGGGAGCTGTTTTTT. Encoded protein: CASSVEGGTGELFF.

This clonotype has ten or more counts. The rearrangement joins TRBV5-1 to TRBJ2-1; 11 bases map to TRBD2. V lost 4 bases, J lost 14 bases, and 17 bases stayed unmatched. This CDR3 region has 16 residues. Germline V gives CDR1 SGHRS, CDR2 YFSETQ. CDR3 sequence reads: CASSPGLSSGGLGKFF. In DNA form, the CDR3 reads TGCGCCAGCAGCCCAGGCCTGTCTAGCGGGGGGCTCGGCAAGTTCTTC.

This clonotype has ten or more counts. The chain combines TRBV6-1 with TRBJ2-5, with TRBD2 matching over 10 bases. The germline gives CDR1 MNHNS, CDR2 SASEGT. The CDR3 is 15 amino acids. Unmatched junction bases numbered 7, after V lost 7 bases and J lost 2 bases. This chain's CDR3 is CASNRGLASQETQYF. CDR3 nucleotides: TGTGCCAGCAATAGGGGACTAGCGAGTCAAGAGACCCAGTACTTC.

This clonotype was recorded at least ten times. The gene calls are TRBV12-3 or TRBV12-4 and TRBJ2-7; the D is unclear. CDR3 length: 15 residues. The V end lost 0 bases, the J end lost 4 bases, and 13 bases lay between the germline ends. The CDR3 region has the DNA TGTGCCAGCAGTTTAGCGCCACGGACGGCGTACGAGCAGTACTTC. Amino acid sequence: CASSLAPRTAYEQYF.

This clonotype was seen repeatedly, ten times or more. The chain recombines TRBV7-9 with TRBJ2-7; possibly TRBD2 for D (6 bases). The V gene lost 4 bases and the J gene lost 7 bases, with 11 bases spanning the gap. CDR1 and CDR2 (germline): SEHNR, FQNEAQ (reference sequence). The length of the CDR3 is 12 residues. CDR3 sequence reads: CASSSGAREQYF. The CDR3 coding sequence is TGTGCCAGCAGCTCGGGAGCGAGGGAGCAGTACTTC.

This clonotype was counted ten times or more. As DNA, the CDR3 is TGTGCCAGCAACCGCGCCTTGGGACGGGGAAACACCATATATTTT. This codes for CASNRALGRGNTIYF. V gene TRBV2 combines with J gene TRBJ1-3; TRBD1 is a possible D gene (5 bases). CDR3 size: 15 residues. CDR1 SNHLY and CDR2 FYNNEI come from the germline V gene. V lost 7 bases to trimming and J lost 4 bases, with 17 bases between them.

Of note for this clonotype: One base away lies a much larger clone, so this may be a sequencing read error. This chain connects TRBV20-1 to TRBJ1-2; possible D gene TRBD1, 5 bases. V lost 3 bases to trimming and J lost 8 bases, with 13 bases between them. This CDR3 region has 12 residues. Germline V CDR1 and CDR2: DFQATT, SNEGSKA (reference sequence). CDR3 nucleotides: TGCAGTGCTAGCCGGGGGACTATGGGCTACACCTTC. Residues: CSASRGTMGYTF.

The V gene is TRBV9, the J gene TRBJ2-3, with unresolved D. This CDR3 region has 14 residues. Germline V lookup: CDR1 SGDLS, CDR2 YYNGEE. Trimming pared 6 bases from V and 2 bases from J, leaving 13 bases between. In nucleotides, the CDR3 is TGTGCCAGCAACTCCGGCCGAACCACAGATACGCAGTATTTT. This encodes CASNSGRTTDTQYF.

This clonotype was counted many times. The chain links TRBV12-3 or TRBV12-4 to TRBJ2-1; TRBD2 matches at 9 bases. The V and J ends lost 5 bases and 7 bases, in that order; junction bases with no gene match: 12. CDR3 size: 16 residues. CDR3 residues: CASSPPGLARPNEQFF. CDR3 in DNA: TGTGCCAGCAGTCCTCCGGGACTAGCACGTCCAAATGAGCAGTTCTTC.